This TCR beta chain was retrieved from a study of shared clonotypes between healthy human individuals. Study context: A donor's plate count was three for CD4 naive and three for CD4 memory; CD8 naive had two and CD8 memory one.

On this clone: Its antigen is not known.

The assay was immunoSEQ multiplex PCR, and TCRdb's table has in-frame clones only and misses some. Of 950,000 to 1,100,000 clones detected, approximately 68% appear once; the ten largest clones hold roughly 1.5%. Study-level findings and limits: Estimated richness was generally greater in naive than memory subsets.

The clonotype was recovered from a man younger than 30 in good health. Sequenced material: memory CD4+ T cells sorted from blood. Regarding subset: CD45RA-negative fraction.

CDR3 protein: CASSYSGGASKVDTQYF. The CDR3 bases are TGTGCCAGCAGCTATAGCGGGGGCGCATCGAAGGTAGATACGCAGTATTTT. V is TRBV11-2 and J is TRBJ2-3, with 9 nucleotides matching TRBD2. The CDR3 is 17 amino acids. Losses at the gene ends were 4 bases for V and 5 bases for J; bases not matched to a gene: 13. Germline lookup yields CDR1 SGHAT and CDR2 FQNNGV.